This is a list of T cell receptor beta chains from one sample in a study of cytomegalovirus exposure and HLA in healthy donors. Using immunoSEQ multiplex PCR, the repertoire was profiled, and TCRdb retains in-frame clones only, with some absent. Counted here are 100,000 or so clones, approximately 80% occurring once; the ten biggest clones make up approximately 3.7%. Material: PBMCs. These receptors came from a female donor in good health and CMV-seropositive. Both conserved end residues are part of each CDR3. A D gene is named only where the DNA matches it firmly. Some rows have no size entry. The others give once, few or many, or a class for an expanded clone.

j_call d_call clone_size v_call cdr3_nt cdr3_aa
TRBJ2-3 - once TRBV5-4 TGTGCCAGCAGCCTAGGTGGGGGGGCGACAGATACGCAGTATTTT CASSLGGGATDTQYF
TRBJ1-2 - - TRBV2 TGTGCCACTAATACATTAGCGGACTATGGCTACACCTTC CATNTLADYGYTF
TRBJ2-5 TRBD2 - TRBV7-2 TGTGCCAGCAGCCCAGGACTAGCGGCCTTCCAAGAGACCCAGTACTTC CASSPGLAAFQETQYF
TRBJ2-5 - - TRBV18 TGTGCCAGCTCACCAGATGGAGGACAAGAGACCCAGTACTTC CASSPDGGQETQYF
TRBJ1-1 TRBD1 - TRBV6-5 TGTGCCAGCAGAAAATCCGGGACAGGGGAAACTTTCTTT CASRKSGTGETFF
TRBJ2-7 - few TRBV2 TGTGCCAGCTCCACGGAGGCGGGACTTCCGGGGTACTTC CASSTEAGLPGYF
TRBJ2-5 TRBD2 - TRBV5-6 TGTGCCAGCAGCTGGGGCGGGAGGGTTCAAGAGACCCAGTACTTC CASSWGGRVQETQYF
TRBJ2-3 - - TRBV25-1 TGTGCCAGCAGAGCCCCTAAGCCTAGCACAGATACGCAGTATTTT CASRAPKPSTDTQYF
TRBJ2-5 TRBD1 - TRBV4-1 TGCGCCAGCAGCCCGGACAGGCAACAAGAGACCCAGTACTTC CASSPDRQQETQYF
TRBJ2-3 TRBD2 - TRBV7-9 TGTGCCAGCAGCTTAGCGAGTAGCGGGGCCACAGATACGCAGTATTTT CASSLASSGATDTQYF
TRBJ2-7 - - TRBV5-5 TGTGCCAGCAGCGTTCAGGATTATGGCTACGAGCAGTACTTC CASSVQDYGYEQYF
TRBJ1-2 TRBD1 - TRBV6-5 TGTGCCAGCAGTCACCCGGGACAGGCTGTTAGTGGCTACACCTTC CASSHPGQAVSGYTF
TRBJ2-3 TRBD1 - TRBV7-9 TGTTCCAGCAGCGCGGGACAGGGGGCTAACACAGATACGCAGTATTTT CSSSAGQGANTDTQYF
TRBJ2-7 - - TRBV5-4 TGTGCCAGCAGCCTAAATGTCGGCTACGAGCAGTACTTC CASSLNVGYEQYF
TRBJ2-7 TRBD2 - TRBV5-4 TGTGCCAGCAGCCCCACTAGCGGGGAAGCCTACGAGCAGTACTTC CASSPTSGEAYEQYF
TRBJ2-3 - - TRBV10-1 TGCGCCAGCAGTGAGTCGGGGCCCCCGGGAGATACGCAGTATTTT CASSESGPPGDTQYF
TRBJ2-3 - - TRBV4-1 TGCGCCAGCAGTTCCCTGGGGGCCTTCACAGATACGCAGTATTTT CASSSLGAFTDTQYF
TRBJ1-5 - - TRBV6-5 TGTGCCACTGCGTTGGTATTCGGCAATCAGCCCCAGCATTTT CATALVFGNQPQHF
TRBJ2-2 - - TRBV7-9 TGTGCCAGCACATCCAGGGGCGAGGACTCCGGGGAGCTGTTTTTT CASTSRGEDSGELFF
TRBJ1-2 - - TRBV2 TGTGCCAGCAGTGACCGTCAATGGGGCCGCTACACCTTC CASSDRQWGRYTF
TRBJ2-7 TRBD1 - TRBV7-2 TGTGCCAGCAGCCGGGACAGGGTACTCGAGCAGTACTTC CASSRDRVLEQYF
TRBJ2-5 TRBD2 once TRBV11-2 TGTGCCAGCAGCCCGGGACTAGAGAAGACCCAGTACTTC CASSPGLEKTQYF
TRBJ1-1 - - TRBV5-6 TGTGCCAGCAGCAGGATACGGGGGTTGAACACTGAAGCTTTCTTT CASSRIRGLNTEAFF
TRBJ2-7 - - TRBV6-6 TGTGCCAGCAGTTACGCCCCCTACGAGCAGTACTTC CASSYAPYEQYF
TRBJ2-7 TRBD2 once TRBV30 TGTGCCTGGAGTGTAGGGAGCGGGAGCTCCTACGAGCAGTACTTC CAWSVGSGSSYEQYF
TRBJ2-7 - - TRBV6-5 TGTGCCAGCAGTACCCGGGGAAGGCCCTACGAGCAGTACTTC CASSTRGRPYEQYF
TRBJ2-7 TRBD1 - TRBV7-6 TGTGCCAGCAGCTCATTGGACAGGGAGGACGAGCAGTACTTC CASSSLDREDEQYF
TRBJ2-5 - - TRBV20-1 TGCAGTGCTGAGGAGAGGGAGACCCAGTACTTC CSAEERETQYF
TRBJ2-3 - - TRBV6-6 TGTGCCAGCAGCCCGACCACAGGGAGCACAGATACGCAGTATTTT CASSPTTGSTDTQYF
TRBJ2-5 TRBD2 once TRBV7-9 TGTGCCAGCAGTCGTCGACTAGCGGGGGGGGTCGGAGAGACCCAGTACTTC CASSRRLAGGVGETQYF
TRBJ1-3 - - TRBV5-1 TGCGCCAGCAGCTTGGGGGGGGACTCTGGAAACACCATATATTTT CASSLGGDSGNTIYF
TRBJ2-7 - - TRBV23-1 TGCGCCAGCAGTCAACCGCAGAGACAGGAGACCTACGAGCAGTACTTC CASSQPQRQETYEQYF
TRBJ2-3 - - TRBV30 TGTGCCTGGAGTGTAGGGCAGGGGCCCACAGATACGCAGTATTTT CAWSVGQGPTDTQYF
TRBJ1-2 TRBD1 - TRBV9 TGTGCCAGCAGCGCCGACAGGGGGCGCGGCTATGGCTACACCTTC CASSADRGRGYGYTF